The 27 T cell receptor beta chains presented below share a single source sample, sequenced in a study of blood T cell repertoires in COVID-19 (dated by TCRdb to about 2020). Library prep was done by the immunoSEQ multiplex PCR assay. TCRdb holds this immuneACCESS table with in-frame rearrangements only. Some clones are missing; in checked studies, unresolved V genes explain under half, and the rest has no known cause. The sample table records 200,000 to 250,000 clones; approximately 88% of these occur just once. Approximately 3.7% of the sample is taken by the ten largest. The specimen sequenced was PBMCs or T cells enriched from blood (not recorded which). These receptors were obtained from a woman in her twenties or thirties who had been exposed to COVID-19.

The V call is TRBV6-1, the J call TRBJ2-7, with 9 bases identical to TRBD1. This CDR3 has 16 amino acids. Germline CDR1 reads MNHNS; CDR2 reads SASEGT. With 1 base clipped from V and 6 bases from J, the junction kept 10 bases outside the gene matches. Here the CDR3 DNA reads TGTGCCAGCAGTGAAGGGTGGGGACAGGGTATTCCCGAGCAGTACTTC. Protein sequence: CASSEGWGQGIPEQYF.

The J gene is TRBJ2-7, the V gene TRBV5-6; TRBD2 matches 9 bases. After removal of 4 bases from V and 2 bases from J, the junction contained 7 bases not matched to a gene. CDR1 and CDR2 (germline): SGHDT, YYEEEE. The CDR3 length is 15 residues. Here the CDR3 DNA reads TGTGCCAGCAGCCCCGGACTAGCGAATCCCTACGAGCAGTACTTC. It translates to CASSPGLANPYEQYF.

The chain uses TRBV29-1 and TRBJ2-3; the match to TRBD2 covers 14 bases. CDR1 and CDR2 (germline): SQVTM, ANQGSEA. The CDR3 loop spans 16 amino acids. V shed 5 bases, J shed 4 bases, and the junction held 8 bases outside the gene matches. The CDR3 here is CSVRGTSGRAPDTQYF. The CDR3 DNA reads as TGCAGCGTTCGGGGGACTAGCGGGAGAGCACCAGATACGCAGTATTTT.

This CDR3 reads CASSLTRTATPGTF. The CDR3 region has the DNA TGTGCCAGCAGCTTAACTAGGACAGCCACCCCGGGTACCTTC. This rearrangement joins TRBV7-9 to TRBJ1-2; D may be TRBD1 (6 bases). This CDR3 has 14 residues. Germline V gene data show CDR1 as SEHNR and CDR2 as FQNEAQ (reference sequence). V lost 2 bases and J lost 14, with 21 bases in between.

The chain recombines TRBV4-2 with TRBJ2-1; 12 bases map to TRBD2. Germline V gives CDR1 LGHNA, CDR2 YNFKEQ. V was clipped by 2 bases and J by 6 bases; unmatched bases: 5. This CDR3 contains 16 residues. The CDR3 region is CASSQFVLAGGNEQFF. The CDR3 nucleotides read TGTGCCAGCAGCCAATTTGTACTAGCGGGAGGCAATGAGCAGTTCTTC.

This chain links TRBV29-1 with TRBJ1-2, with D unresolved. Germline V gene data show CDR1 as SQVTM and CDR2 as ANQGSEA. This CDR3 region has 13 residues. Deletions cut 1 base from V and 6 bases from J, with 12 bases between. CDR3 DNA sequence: TGCAGCGTTGAAGGAGGCGGGCAGGATGGCTACACCTTC. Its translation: CSVEGGGQDGYTF.

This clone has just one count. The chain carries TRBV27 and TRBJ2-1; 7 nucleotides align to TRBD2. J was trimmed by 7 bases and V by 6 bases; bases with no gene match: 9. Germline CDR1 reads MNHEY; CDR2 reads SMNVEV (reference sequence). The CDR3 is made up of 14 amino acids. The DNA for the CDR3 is TGTGCCAGCAGCCTTTTAGGGGAGGGGAATGAGCAGTTCTTC. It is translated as CASSLLGEGNEQFF.

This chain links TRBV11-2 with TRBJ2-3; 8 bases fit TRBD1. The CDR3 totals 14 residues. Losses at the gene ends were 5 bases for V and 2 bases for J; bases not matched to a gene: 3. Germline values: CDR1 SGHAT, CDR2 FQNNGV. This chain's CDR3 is CASSQTGDTDTQYF. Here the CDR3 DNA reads TGTGCCAGCAGCCAGACAGGGGACACAGATACGCAGTATTTT.

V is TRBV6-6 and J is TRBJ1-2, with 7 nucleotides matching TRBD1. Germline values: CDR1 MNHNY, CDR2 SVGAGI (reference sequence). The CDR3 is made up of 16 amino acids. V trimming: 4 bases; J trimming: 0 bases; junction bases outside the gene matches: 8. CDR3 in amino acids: CASSSNGDSPNYGYTF. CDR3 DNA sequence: TGTGCCAGCAGTTCCAATGGGGACAGCCCTAACTATGGCTACACCTTC.

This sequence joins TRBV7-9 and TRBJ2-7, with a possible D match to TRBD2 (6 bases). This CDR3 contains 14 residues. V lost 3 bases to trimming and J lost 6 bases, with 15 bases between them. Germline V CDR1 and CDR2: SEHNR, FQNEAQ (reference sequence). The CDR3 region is CASSLGGEGAEQYF. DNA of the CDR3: TGTGCCAGCAGCTTGGGAGGAGAGGGTGCCGAGCAGTACTTC.

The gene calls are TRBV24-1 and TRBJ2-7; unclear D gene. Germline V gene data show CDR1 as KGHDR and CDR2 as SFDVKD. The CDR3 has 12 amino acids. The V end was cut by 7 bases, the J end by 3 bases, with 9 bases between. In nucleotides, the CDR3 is TGTGCCACCAGCCCTTTTTTCTACGAGCAGTACTTC. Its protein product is CATSPFFYEQYF.

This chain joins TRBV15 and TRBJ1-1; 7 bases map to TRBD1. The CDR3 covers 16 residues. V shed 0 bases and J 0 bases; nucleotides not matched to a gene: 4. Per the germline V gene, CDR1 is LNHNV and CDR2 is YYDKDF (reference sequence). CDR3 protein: CATSRERGRMNTEAFF. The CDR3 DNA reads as TGTGCCACCAGCAGAGAGAGGGGGCGCATGAACACTGAAGCTTTCTTT. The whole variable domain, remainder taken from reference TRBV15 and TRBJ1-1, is DAMVIQNPRYQVTQFGKPVTLSCSQTLNHNVMYWYQQKSSQAPKLLFHYYDKDFNNEADTPDNFQSRRPNTSFCFLDIRSPGLGDTAMYLCATSRERGRMNTEAFFGQGTRLTVV.

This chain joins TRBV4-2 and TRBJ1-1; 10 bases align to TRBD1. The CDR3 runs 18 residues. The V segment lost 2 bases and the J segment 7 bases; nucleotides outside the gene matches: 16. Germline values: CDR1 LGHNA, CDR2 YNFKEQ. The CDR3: CASSQYQGVGTGAVEAFF. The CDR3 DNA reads TGTGCCAGCAGCCAATATCAGGGGGTTGGGACAGGGGCCGTTGAAGCTTTCTTT.

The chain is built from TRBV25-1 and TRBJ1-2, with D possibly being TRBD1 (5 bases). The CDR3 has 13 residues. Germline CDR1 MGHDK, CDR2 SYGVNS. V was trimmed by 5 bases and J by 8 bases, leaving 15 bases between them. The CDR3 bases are TGTGCCAGCAGTAACCAGGGAGGAAGCGGCTACACCTTC. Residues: CASSNQGGSGYTF.

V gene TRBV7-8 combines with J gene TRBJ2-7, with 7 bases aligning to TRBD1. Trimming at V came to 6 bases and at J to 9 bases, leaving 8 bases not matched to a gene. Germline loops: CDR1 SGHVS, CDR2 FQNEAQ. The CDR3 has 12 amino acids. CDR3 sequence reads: CASSSRQGGQYF. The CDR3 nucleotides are TGTGCCAGCAGTTCCCGACAGGGCGGGCAGTACTTC.

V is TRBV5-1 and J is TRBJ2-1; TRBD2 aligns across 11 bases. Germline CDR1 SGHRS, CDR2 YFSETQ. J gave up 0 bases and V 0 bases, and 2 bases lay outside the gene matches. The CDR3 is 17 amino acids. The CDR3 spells CASSLVAGGSSYNEQFF. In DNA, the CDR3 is TGCGCCAGCAGCTTGGTAGCGGGAGGGTCCTCCTACAATGAGCAGTTCTTC.

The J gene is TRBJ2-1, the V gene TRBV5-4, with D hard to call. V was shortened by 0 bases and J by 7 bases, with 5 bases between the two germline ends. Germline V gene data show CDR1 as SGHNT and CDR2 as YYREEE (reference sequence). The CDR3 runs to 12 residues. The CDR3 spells CASSLVANEQFF. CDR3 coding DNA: TGTGCCAGCAGCTTGGTCGCGAATGAGCAGTTCTTC.

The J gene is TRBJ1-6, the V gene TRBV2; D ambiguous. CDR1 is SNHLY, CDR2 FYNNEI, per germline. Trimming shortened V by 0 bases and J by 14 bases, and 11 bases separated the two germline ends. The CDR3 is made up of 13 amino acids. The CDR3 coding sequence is TGTGCCAGCAGTGAAGCGCTTCTTCTATCCCTCCACTTT. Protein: CASSEALLLSLHF. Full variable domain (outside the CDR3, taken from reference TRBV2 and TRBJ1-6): EPEVTQTPSHQVTQMGQEVILRCVPISNHLYFYWYRQILGQKVEFLVSFYNNEISEKSEIFDDQFSVERPDGSNFTLKIRSTKLEDSAMYFCASSEALLLSLHFGNGTRLTVT.

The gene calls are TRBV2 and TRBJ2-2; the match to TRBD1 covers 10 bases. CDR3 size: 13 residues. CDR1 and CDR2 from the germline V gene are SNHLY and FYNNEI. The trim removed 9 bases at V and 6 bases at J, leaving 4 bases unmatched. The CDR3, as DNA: TGTGCCAGAGGGACAGGGGTAGCCGGGGAGCTGTTTTTT. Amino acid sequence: CARGTGVAGELFF.

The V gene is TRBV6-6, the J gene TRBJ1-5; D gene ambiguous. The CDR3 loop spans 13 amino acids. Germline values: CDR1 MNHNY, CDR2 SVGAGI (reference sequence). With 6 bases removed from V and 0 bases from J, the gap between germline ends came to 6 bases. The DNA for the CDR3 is TGTGCCAGCAGCCAGAATAGCAATCAGCCCCAGCATTTT. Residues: CASSQNSNQPQHF.

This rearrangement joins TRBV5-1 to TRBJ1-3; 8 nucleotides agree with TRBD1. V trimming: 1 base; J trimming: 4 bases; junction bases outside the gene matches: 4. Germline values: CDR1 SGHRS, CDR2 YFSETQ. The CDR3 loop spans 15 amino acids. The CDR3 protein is CASSLTRGQGNTIYF. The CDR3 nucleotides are TGCGCCAGCAGCTTGACCAGGGGGCAAGGAAACACCATATATTTT. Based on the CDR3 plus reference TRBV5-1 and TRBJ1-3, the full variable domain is KAGVTQTPRYLIKTRGQQVTLSCSPISGHRSVSWYQQTPGQGLQFLFEYFSETQRNKGNFPGRFSGRQFSNSRSEMNVSTLELGDSALYLCASSLTRGQGNTIYFGEGSWLTVV.

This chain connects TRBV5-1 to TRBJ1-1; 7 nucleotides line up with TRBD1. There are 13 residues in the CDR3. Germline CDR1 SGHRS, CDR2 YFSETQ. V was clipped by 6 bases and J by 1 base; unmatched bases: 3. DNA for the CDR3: TGCGCCAGCAAGGGACAGCAGAACACTGAAGCTTTCTTT. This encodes CASKGQQNTEAFF.

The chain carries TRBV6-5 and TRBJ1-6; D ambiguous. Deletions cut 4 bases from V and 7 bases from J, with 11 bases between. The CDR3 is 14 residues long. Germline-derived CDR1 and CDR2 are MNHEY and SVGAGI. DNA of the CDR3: TGTGCCAGCAGTTTGTGGCGGAACAATTCACCCCTCCACTTT. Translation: CASSLWRNNSPLHF.

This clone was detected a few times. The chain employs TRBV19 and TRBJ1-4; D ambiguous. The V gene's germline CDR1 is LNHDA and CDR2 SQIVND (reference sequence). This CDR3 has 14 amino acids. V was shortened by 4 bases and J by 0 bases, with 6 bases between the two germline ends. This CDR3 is CASSTQATNEKLFF. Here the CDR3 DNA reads TGTGCCAGTAGTACCCAGGCAACTAATGAAAAACTGTTTTTT.

The CDR3 bases are TGTGCCAGCAGCCAAGGGACTAGCGGACAAGAGACCCAGTACTTC. It yields the protein CASSQGTSGQETQYF. The chain recombines TRBV9 with TRBJ2-5; 11 bases line up with TRBD2. CDR3 size: 15 residues. Per germline, CDR1 SGDLS and CDR2 YYNGEE. Unmatched junction bases numbered 4, after V lost 4 bases and J lost 2 bases.

The CDR3 sequence is CASRLADYNEQFF. The CDR3, as DNA: TGTGCCAGCAGGCTAGCGGACTACAATGAGCAGTTCTTC. The J gene is TRBJ2-1, the V gene TRBV12-3 or TRBV12-4; 7 nucleotides match TRBD2. V shed 6 bases and J 3 bases; nucleotides not matched to a gene: 2. The CDR3 loop spans 13 amino acids.

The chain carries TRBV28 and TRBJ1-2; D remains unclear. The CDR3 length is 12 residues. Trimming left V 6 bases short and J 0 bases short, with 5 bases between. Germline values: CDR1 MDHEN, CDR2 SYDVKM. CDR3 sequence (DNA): TGTGCCAGCAGCTTCTCTAACTATGGCTACACCTTC. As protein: CASSFSNYGYTF.